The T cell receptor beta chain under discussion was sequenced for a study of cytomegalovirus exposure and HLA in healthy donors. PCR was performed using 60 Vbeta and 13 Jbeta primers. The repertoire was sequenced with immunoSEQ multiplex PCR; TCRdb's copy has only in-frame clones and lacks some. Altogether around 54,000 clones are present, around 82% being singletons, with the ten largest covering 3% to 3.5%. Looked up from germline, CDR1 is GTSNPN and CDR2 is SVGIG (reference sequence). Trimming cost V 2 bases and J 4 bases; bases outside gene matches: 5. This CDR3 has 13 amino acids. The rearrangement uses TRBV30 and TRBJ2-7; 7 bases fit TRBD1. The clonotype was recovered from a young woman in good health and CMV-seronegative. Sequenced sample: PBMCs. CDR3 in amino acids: CAWSIEQGYEQYF. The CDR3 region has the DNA TGTGCCTGGAGTATTGAACAGGGGTACGAGCAGTACTTC.